This T cell receptor (beta chain) was sequenced in a study of blood T cell repertoires in COVID-19. On the study more broadly: The samples span acute and convalescent COVID-19 from the United States, Italy and Spain.

In the authors' workflow: How many nucleated cells were present was estimated from reference gene primer amplification. Generated by immunoSEQ multiplex PCR, the TCRdb table keeps only in-frame clones and is missing some. For V, J and clone size, that table is used; D and trimming come from the DNA. Here the sample spans around 110,000 clones, just under 85% being singletons. The TCR sequence derives from a man aged 70 or older with active or convalescent COVID-19. The sequencing sample was made of peripheral blood.

DNA for the CDR3: TGTGCCAGTGGTGGGAGGGGGAACACTGAAGCTTTCTTT. Translation: CASGGRGNTEAFF. The chain employs TRBV3-1 (or the pseudogene TRBV3-2) and TRBJ1-1; possibly TRBD1 for D (5 bases). The CDR3 contains 13 residues. Between the trimmed V and J ends, which lost 9 bases and 1 base, there was a span of 12 bases. CDR1 and CDR2 from the germline V gene are LGHDT and YNNKEL (reference sequence).